Each of the 23 T cell receptor beta chains below was sequenced from the same sample in a study of blood T cell repertoires in COVID-19. Generated by immunoSEQ multiplex PCR, the TCRdb table keeps only in-frame clones and is missing some. The profile shows 150,000 to 200,000 clones, roughly nine tenths of them singletons. The specimen sequenced was peripheral blood. All receptors derive from a man aged 65 to 85 with active or convalescent COVID-19.

This chain links TRBV21-1 with TRBJ1-6. TRBV21-1 is termed a pseudogene. The length of the CDR3 is 14 residues. CDR3 DNA: TGTGCCAGCAGCATGCAAGGAGAGAATTCACCCCTCCACTTT. Its protein product is CASSMQGENSPLHF.

The gene calls are TRBV11-2 and TRBJ2-3; 7 bases match TRBD1. Trimming at V came to 3 bases and at J to 1 base, leaving 10 bases not matched to a gene. This CDR3 has 17 residues. CDR1 and CDR2 from the germline V gene are SGHAT and FQNNGV. This CDR3 reads CASSFALTGAGTDTQYF. The CDR3 nucleotides read TGTGCCAGCAGCTTTGCCCTTACAGGGGCGGGCACAGATACGCAGTATTTT. Using reference TRBV11-2 and TRBJ2-3 for the parts outside the CDR3, the full variable domain is EAGVAQSPRYKIIEKRQSVAFWCNPISGHATLYWYQQILGQGPKLLIQFQNNGVVDDSQLPKDRFSAERLKGVDSTLKIQPAKLEDSAVYLCASSFALTGAGTDTQYFGPGTRLTVL.

The rearrangement links TRBV28 to TRBJ2-2; 9 positions agree with TRBD1. Germline V CDR1 and CDR2: MDHEN, SYDVKM. The CDR3 runs to 16 residues. The J segment lost 5 bases and the V segment lost 3 bases, leaving 7 bases of the junction unmatched. This chain's CDR3 is CASSFSGTGYTGELFF. CDR3 DNA: TGTGCCAGCAGTTTTTCTGGGACAGGGTATACCGGGGAGCTGTTTTTT.

The chain uses TRBV19 and TRBJ1-1; 7 bases are a match to TRBD1. Germline CDR1 and CDR2: LNHDA and SQIVND (reference sequence). V trimming: 6 bases; J trimming: 1 base; junction bases outside the gene matches: 8. CDR3 length: 15 amino acids. Here the CDR3 DNA reads TGTGCCAGTAGGTTAACCGGGACAGCGAACACTGAAGCTTTCTTT. Residues: CASRLTGTANTEAFF.

Here the CDR3 reads CASSLAGLAGADTQYF. CDR3 in DNA: TGTGCCAGCAGCTTAGCGGGGCTAGCGGGAGCTGATACGCAGTATTTT. The chain links TRBV7-9 to TRBJ2-3; 10 bases line up with TRBD2. The CDR3 is made up of 16 amino acids. Germline V gene data show CDR1 as SEHNR and CDR2 as FQNEAQ (reference sequence). The V gene end was trimmed by 0 bases and the J gene end by 6 bases; junction bases not matched to a gene: 6.

This clone came up once. This chain joins TRBV5-1 and TRBJ1-5; D is undetermined. Trimming shortened V by 7 bases and J by 3 bases, and 11 bases separated the two germline ends. Germline V gives CDR1 SGHRS, CDR2 YFSETQ. The CDR3 sequence is 13 residues long. This CDR3 reads CASRAGINQPQHF. CDR3 sequence (DNA): TGCGCCAGCCGAGCGGGGATCAATCAGCCCCAGCATTTT.

This chain connects TRBV5-1 to TRBJ1-1, with 10 bases fitting TRBD1. V lost 4 bases to trimming and J lost 6 bases; unmatched junction nucleotides: 9. This CDR3 contains 15 residues. Germline CDR1 is SGHRS and CDR2 is YFSETQ. CDR3 region: CASSGSSGQGSEAFF. CDR3 sequence (DNA): TGCGCCAGCAGCGGCTCATCGGGACAGGGGTCTGAAGCTTTCTTT.

The chain employs TRBV5-1 and TRBJ2-7; 9 positions match TRBD2. After removal of 3 bases from V and 6 bases from J, the junction contained 7 bases not matched to a gene. Germline V gives CDR1 SGHRS, CDR2 YFSETQ. The length of the CDR3 is 14 residues. The CDR3 loop is CASSWGTSPGEQYF. CDR3 nucleotide sequence: TGCGCCAGCAGCTGGGGGACTAGCCCGGGCGAGCAGTACTTC. Complete variable domain (other parts from reference TRBV5-1 and TRBJ2-7): KAGVTQTPRYLIKTRGQQVTLSCSPISGHRSVSWYQQTPGQGLQFLFEYFSETQRNKGNFPGRFSGRQFSNSRSEMNVSTLELGDSALYLCASSWGTSPGEQYFGPGTRLTVT.

The chain combines TRBV28 with TRBJ2-4, with a weak D call TRBD1 (5 bases). CDR3 length: 16 residues. Germline lookup yields CDR1 MDHEN and CDR2 SYDVKM. The V end was cut by 2 bases, the J end by 6 bases, with 17 bases between. The CDR3 DNA is TGTGCCAGCAGTTTACTGTTTGGCCAGGGTAGAAACATTCAGTACTTC. This codes for CASSLLFGQGRNIQYF. The whole variable domain, filled in from reference TRBV28 and TRBJ2-4, reads DVKVTQSSRYLVKRTGEKVFLECVQDMDHENMFWYRQDPGLGLRLIYFSYDVKMKEKGDIPEGYSVSREKKERFSLILESASTNQTSMYLCASSLLFGQGRNIQYFGAGTRLSVL.

This chain connects TRBV15 to TRBJ2-3; 7 positions agree with TRBD1. V shed 3 bases, J shed 0 bases, and the junction held 9 bases outside the gene matches. Germline CDR1 LNHNV, CDR2 YYDKDF (reference sequence). The CDR3 totals 17 residues. The CDR3 loop is CATSRDTDRFSTDTQYF. Here the CDR3 DNA reads TGTGCCACCAGCAGGGACACGGACAGGTTCAGCACAGATACGCAGTATTTT.

The chain employs TRBV7-2 and TRBJ2-2, with TRBD2 identical over 7 bases. The CDR3 loop spans 16 amino acids. CDR1 and CDR2 from the germline V gene are SGHTA and FQGNSA. Losses at the gene ends were 5 bases for V and 1 base for J; bases not matched to a gene: 7. CDR3 sequence (DNA): TGTGCCAGCAGCCAACCGACTAGCCGGAACACCGGGGAGCTGTTTTTT. Translated: CASSQPTSRNTGELFF.

The chain carries TRBV6-2 or TRBV6-3 and TRBJ1-2, with TRBD1 as a possible D gene (6 bases). Trimming took 3 bases from V and 6 from J, leaving 14 bases between them. The CDR3 is made up of 14 amino acids. Looked up from germline, CDR1 is MNHEY and CDR2 is SVGEGT. The DNA for the CDR3 is TGTGCCAGCAGTTATGCCGGGACATTGAATGGCTACACCTTC. Residues: CASSYAGTLNGYTF.

This chain uses TRBV28 with TRBJ1-4; weak D call: TRBD1 (6 bases). Trimming shortened V by 6 bases and J by 8 bases, and 10 bases separated the two germline ends. CDR1 and CDR2 (germline): MDHEN, SYDVKM. This CDR3 contains 12 residues. This CDR3 reads CASRQGREKLFF. CDR3 in DNA: TGTGCCAGCAGACAGGGTCGGGAAAAACTGTTTTTT.

The chain couples TRBV2 to TRBJ2-3, with TRBD2 identical over 8 bases. Germline CDR1 is SNHLY and CDR2 is FYNNEI. The CDR3 extends over 14 amino acids. V was pared by 3 bases and J by 6 bases, with 5 bases of the junction left unmatched. The CDR3 sequence is CASSEIAGWDTQYF. For the CDR3, the DNA is TGTGCCAGCAGTGAGATAGCGGGATGGGATACGCAGTATTTT.

The chain uses TRBV27 and TRBJ1-6; TRBD1 might be the D (6 bases). V shed 1 base and J shed 8 bases, with 18 bases lying between them. The CDR3 extends over 17 amino acids. CDR1 is MNHEY and CDR2 is SMNVEV in the germline V gene (reference sequence). CDR3: CASSLWFTGMKDSPLHF. The CDR3 DNA reads as TGTGCCAGCAGTTTATGGTTCACAGGGATGAAAGATTCACCCCTCCACTTT.

The chain is built from TRBV27 and TRBJ2-1, with TRBD2 identical over 8 bases. CDR1 and CDR2 (germline): MNHEY, SMNVEV (reference sequence). J was trimmed by 3 bases and V by 1 base; bases with no gene match: 5. The length of the CDR3 is 16 residues. The CDR3 sequence: CASSLLAGGFYNEQFF. The DNA of the CDR3 is TGTGCCAGCAGTTTATTGGCGGGGGGCTTCTACAATGAGCAGTTCTTC.

Of note for this clone: At one of its ends the junction is not consistent with the germline gene, which may arise from a read error. V is TRBV5-1 and J is TRBJ1-6, with 8 nucleotides matching TRBD1. CDR3 size: 15 residues. Germline values: CDR1 SGHRS, CDR2 YFSETQ. The CDR3 region is CASSHGQGNNSPLYF. The CDR3 DNA reads TGCGCCAGCAGCCACGGACAGGGAAATAATTCACCCCTCTACTTT.

The chain combines TRBV2 with TRBJ1-1, with D hard to call. Germline CDR1 reads SNHLY; CDR2 reads FYNNEI. Trimming took 7 bases from V and 1 from J, leaving 10 bases between them. The CDR3 totals 13 residues. This chain's CDR3 is CASKSGANTEAFF. The CDR3 nucleotides are TGTGCCAGCAAGTCGGGAGCGAACACTGAAGCTTTCTTT.

The chain uses TRBV7-8 and TRBJ2-7, with 7 bases that match TRBD1. V lost 5 bases to trimming and J lost 6 bases; unmatched junction nucleotides: 13. This CDR3 has 15 residues. The germline V gene has CDR1 SGHVS and CDR2 FQNEAQ. As DNA, the CDR3 is TGTGCCAGCAGCCCCAATACCGTTGGGACAGCCGAGCAGTACTTC. This sequence encodes CASSPNTVGTAEQYF.

The CDR3: CASSLFMAGTGLPEQYF. In DNA, the CDR3 is TGTGCCAGCAGCTTGTTTATGGCCGGGACAGGGCTGCCCGAGCAGTACTTC. V and J are TRBV5-8 and TRBJ2-7; 9 bases agree with TRBD1. This CDR3 contains 17 residues. The germline gives CDR1 SGHTS, CDR2 YDEGEE. After removal of 1 base from V and 6 bases from J, the junction contained 14 bases not matched to a gene. The variable domain in full, completed from reference TRBV5-8 and TRBJ2-7, reads EAGVTQSPTHLIKTRGQQATLRCSPISGHTSVYWYQQALGLGLQFLLWYDEGEERNRGNFPPRFSGRQFPNYSSELNVNALELEDSALYLCASSLFMAGTGLPEQYFGPGTRLTVT.

The genes are TRBV24-1 and TRBJ2-2; D remains ambiguous. The germline CDR1 and CDR2 sequences are KGHDR and SFDVKD. Trimming cost V 6 bases and J 8 bases, with 12 bases left between them. The CDR3 length is 13 residues. DNA for the CDR3: TGTGCCACCAGTCACAGCCTAAGTGGGGAGCTGTTTTTT. This codes for CATSHSLSGELFF.

V is TRBV12-3 or TRBV12-4 and J is TRBJ1-2; D remains unclear. Trimming removed 6 bases from V and 8 bases from J, with 13 bases in between. The CDR3 totals 12 residues. For the CDR3, the DNA is TGTGCCAGCAGCCAACATGGCTTGGGCTACACCTTC. This translates into CASSQHGLGYTF.

About this clone: A read error may produce the germline difference seen at one junction end. The chain joins TRBV7-9 to TRBJ1-4; TRBD1 matches at 7 bases. The germline V gene encodes CDR1 SEHNR and CDR2 FQNEAQ (reference sequence). This CDR3 spans 10 amino acids. CDR3 sequence reads: CASSGQVLGF. The CDR3 DNA is TGTGCCAGCAGCGGACAGGTCCTAGGGTTT.